This TCR beta chain originates from a study of PD-1 blockade in classical Hodgkin lymphoma. Study-wide results and caveats: Repertoire differences lack defined causes, possibly disease activity or prior therapy.

Each patient experienced a relapse that followed autologous stem cell transplantation, and brentuximab vedotin exposure varied. Generated by immunoSEQ multiplex PCR, the TCRdb table keeps only in-frame clones and is missing some. Of 89,000 or so clones detected, 85% to 95% appear once; the ten largest clones hold approximately 2.4%. Of note for this clone: Antigen specificity is unknown.

Germline lookup yields CDR1 LNHDA and CDR2 SQIVND (reference sequence). The germline V and J ends were trimmed by 4 bases and 4 bases, with 10 bases remaining between them. The CDR3 length is 13 residues. This chain joins TRBV19 and TRBJ1-2; maybe TRBD1 (5 bases). This TCR derives from a human donor with classical Hodgkin lymphoma. Sample: peripheral blood mononuclear cells (PBMCs), taken before the second cycle of nivolumab. For the CDR3, the DNA is TGTGCCAGTAGTAGCAGGGAGTTCTATGGCTACACCTTC. This translates into CASSSREFYGYTF.